Listed below are T cell receptor beta chains from one sample, sequenced in a study of T-cell reconstitution after alpha-beta-depleted transplantation in children. TCRdb independently ran MiXCR on the PCR reads; one entry per CDR3 protein. Of over 550,000 distinct CDR3 sequences listed, more than 9% are singletons. Sequenced material: PBMCs from the stem cell graft donor, taken from the stem cell graft. The source is a human donor who donated a stem cell graft to a child with acute myeloid leukemia. The CDR3 runs from the conserved cysteine through the conserved F or W. A D gene is named only where the DNA matches it firmly. Clone size is given for some rows only: seen once, a few or many times, or a class if the clone is expanded.

J gene	D gene	clone size	V gene	CDR3 protein	CDR3 DNA
TRBJ2-5	TRBD2	few	TRBV3-1	CASSPTSGGYGETQYF	TGTGCCAGCAGCCCGACTAGCGGGGGTTACGGGGAGACCCAGTACTTC
TRBJ2-2	-	many	TRBV12-3/TRBV12-4	CASSLGGGATGELFF	TGTGCCAGCAGTTTGGGCGGGGGCGCAACCGGGGAGCTGTTTTTT
TRBJ1-1	-	-	TRBV6-5	CASSYSPFTEAFF	TGTGCCAGCAGTTACTCCCCTTTCACTGAAGCTTTCTTT
TRBJ2-7	TRBD2	many	TRBV9	CASSVGTSGRVNYEQYF	TGTGCCAGCAGCGTAGGGACTAGCGGACGGGTGAACTACGAGCAGTACTTC
TRBJ2-7	-	-	TRBV9	CASSVVGSHEQYF	TGTGCCAGCAGCGTAGTGGGAAGCCACGAGCAGTACTTC
TRBJ2-2	-	many	TRBV4-3	CASSQDRSGFSVGGELFF	TGCGCCAGCAGCCAAGATCGATCGGGGTTTTCGGTCGGCGGGGAGCTGTTTTTT
TRBJ1-4	TRBD1	-	TRBV5-1	CASSLDGTGNEILFF	TGCGCCAGCAGCTTGGACGGGACAGGGAATGAAATACTGTTTTTT
TRBJ2-1	TRBD2	-	TRBV5-1	CASSSGGSGLNEQFF	TGCGCCAGCAGCTCCGGGGGTAGCGGGCTGAATGAGCAGTTCTTC
TRBJ2-7	-	few	TRBV29-1	CSVEPVSAGGDYEQYF	TGCAGCGTTGAACCCGTTTCGGCAGGGGGGGACTACGAGCAGTACTTC
TRBJ2-3	TRBD1	many	TRBV5-1	CASSLEGARTDTQYF	TGCGCCAGCAGCTTGGAGGGGGCCCGCACAGATACGCAGTATTTT
TRBJ2-7	TRBD2	many	TRBV29-1	CSVGIGTSGSIPYYEQYF	TGCAGCGTTGGGATTGGGACTAGCGGGAGTATACCCTACTACGAGCAGTACTTC
TRBJ1-5	-	-	TRBV12-3/TRBV12-4	CASSLREGLNQPQHF	TGTGCCAGCAGCCTCCGGGAGGGCCTCAATCAGCCCCAGCATTTT
TRBJ1-5	-	few	TRBV10-3	CAGREGSNQPQHF	TGTGCCGGCAGGGAGGGGAGCAATCAGCCCCAGCATTTT
TRBJ2-1	-	many	TRBV7-9	CASSLVNPDNEQFF	TGTGCCAGCAGCTTAGTGAACCCCGACAATGAGCAGTTCTTC
TRBJ2-1	TRBD2	-	TRBV7-2	CASSPSGVSYNEQFF	TGTGCCAGCAGCCCTAGCGGGGTCTCCTACAATGAGCAGTTCTTC
TRBJ2-2	-	-	TRBV20-1	CSAWGIQTGTGELFF	TGCAGTGCGTGGGGGATACAAACGGGAACCGGGGAGCTGTTTTTT
TRBJ1-4	-	-	TRBV20-1	CSAIPAGRAATNEKLFF	TGCAGTGCTATACCTGCGGGCAGGGCAGCAACTAATGAAAAACTGTTTTTT
TRBJ2-5	-	-	TRBV20-1	CSAGRSEAVQETQYF	TGCAGTGCTGGTCGCTCCGAGGCGGTCCAAGAGACCCAGTACTTC
TRBJ2-2	-	few	TRBV3-1	CASSRTRGGSTGELFF	TGTGCCAGCAGTCGAACTAGAGGAGGGAGCACCGGGGAGCTGTTTTTT
TRBJ2-7	-	-	TRBV6-2/TRBV6-3	CASNGGGPYEQYF	TGTGCCAGCAATGGAGGGGGCCCCTACGAGCAGTACTTC
TRBJ2-2	-	few	TRBV4-2	CASSHGTSVNTGELFF	TGTGCCAGCAGCCATGGAACTTCGGTTAACACCGGGGAGCTGTTTTTT
TRBJ2-7	-	many	TRBV29-1	CSVESYGGLPSSYEQYF	TGCAGCGTTGAATCGTATGGAGGCCTACCGAGCTCCTACGAGCAGTACTTC
TRBJ2-3	TRBD1	-	TRBV4-2	CASSQDATGQDTQYF	TGTGCCAGCAGCCAGGACGCGACAGGGCAAGATACGCAGTATTTT
TRBJ2-1	-	many	TRBV4-3	CASSQDRDSNIHEQFF	TGCGCCAGCAGCCAAGACCGGGACTCAAATATACATGAGCAGTTCTTC
TRBJ1-5	-	many	TRBV7-2	CASSLAGQGPQHF	TGTGCCAGCAGCTTAGCGGGTCAAGGGCCCCAGCATTTT
TRBJ1-3	-	many	TRBV12-3/TRBV12-4	CASLRRLSGNTIYF	TGTGCCAGTCTTCGTCGGCTCTCTGGAAACACCATATATTTT
TRBJ2-5	-	many	TRBV11-2	CASSLVGGTQYF	TGTGCCAGCAGCCTGGTGGGAGGGACCCAGTACTTC
TRBJ2-5	-	few	TRBV29-1	CSVILYLTVQETQYF	TGCAGCGTTATCCTGTACCTGACAGTACAAGAGACCCAGTACTTC
TRBJ1-4	-	many	TRBV29-1	CSVVRYTNNEKLFF	TGCAGCGTTGTACGTTATACCAATAATGAAAAACTGTTTTTT